One and the same sample provided the 18 T cell receptor beta chains below, sequenced in a study of shared clonotypes between healthy human individuals. CD45RO-negative CD8 cells positively selected for CCR7 made up the naive population, which excluded terminally differentiated effector memory CD45RA+ cells. Here immunoSEQ multiplex PCR was the method, and the copy in TCRdb shows in-frame clones only, minus some. The repertoire holds hundreds of thousands of clones, with 96% as singletons. Sequences were obtained from naive CD8+ T cells sorted from blood. The receptors come from a woman in her 30s in good health.

The rearrangement uses TRBV13 and TRBJ2-6, with a possible D match to TRBD2 (6 bases). CDR1 is PRHDT and CDR2 is FYEKMQ in the germline V gene (reference sequence). The CDR3 spans 15 residues. V lost 5 bases to trimming and J lost 0 bases, with 8 bases between them. CDR3 loop: CASSRRDSGANVLTF. The CDR3 DNA sequence: TGTGCCAGCAGCAGGAGGGACTCTGGGGCCAACGTCCTGACTTTC.

The chain uses TRBV28 and TRBJ1-1; no clear D. CDR1 is MDHEN and CDR2 is SYDVKM in the germline V gene. The CDR3 length is 14 residues. Trimming pared 5 bases from V and 0 bases from J, leaving 10 bases between. CDR3 bases: TGTGCCAGCAGTAGACTTCGGGTGAACACTGAAGCTTTCTTT. Amino acid sequence: CASSRLRVNTEAFF.

J is TRBJ2-7 and V is TRBV11-2; 10 nucleotides agree with TRBD2. In germline, CDR1 is SGHAT, CDR2 FQNNGV. The CDR3 consists of 16 residues. Trimming cost V 3 bases and J 2 bases; bases outside gene matches: 7. As DNA, the CDR3 is TGTGCCAGCAGCTTCGGTGTGCTAGCGGGAGCCTACGAGCAGTACTTC. Amino acid sequence: CASSFGVLAGAYEQYF.

The chain uses TRBV25-1 and TRBJ2-3; no clear D gene. Germline CDR1 is MGHDK and CDR2 is SYGVNS. The length of the CDR3 is 13 residues. V was cut by 1 base and J by 5 bases, with 7 bases left in between. CDR3 nucleotides: TGTGCCAGCAGTGAATTAGTCGGAGATACGCAGTATTTT. This encodes CASSELVGDTQYF.

The chain uses TRBV4-2 and TRBJ2-7; 10 bases align to TRBD2. Germline V gives CDR1 LGHNA, CDR2 YNFKEQ. CDR3 length equals 15 residues. V trimming: 5 bases; J trimming: 2 bases; junction bases outside the gene matches: 6. The CDR3 nucleotides read TGTGCCAGCAGCTCCGAGCGGGGGGGAGCCTACGAGCAGTACTTC. This codes for CASSSERGGAYEQYF.

This clone showed up just a few times. The chain uses TRBV9 and TRBJ2-7; 10 bases map to TRBD2. The CDR3 has 14 amino acids. Looked up from germline, CDR1 is SGDLS and CDR2 is YYNGEE. With V trimmed by 3 bases and J by 5 bases, 5 bases remained unmatched. The chain's CDR3 is CASSAAGGKNEQYF. The DNA for the CDR3 is TGTGCCAGCAGCGCAGCGGGAGGGAAAAACGAGCAGTACTTC.

The V gene is TRBV4-1, the J gene TRBJ2-1; maybe TRBD2 (5 bases). The ends were cut back, 3 bases at V and 3 bases at J, with 24 bases in the middle. Germline-derived CDR1 and CDR2 are MGHRA and YSYEKL. The CDR3 sequence is 19 residues long. The CDR3 nucleotides are TGCGCCAGCAGCCAGCTGGTTCCGGCCGTCGAGCGGATCTACAATGAGCAGTTCTTC. Translating it yields CASSQLVPAVERIYNEQFF.

The chain joins TRBV11-2 to TRBJ2-5; tentatively, D is TRBD1 (6 bases). The J call is in doubt because the DNA end fits TRBJ2-7 better. Germline assignment: CDR1 SGHAT and CDR2 FQNNGV. The CDR3 sequence is 12 residues long. CDR3 coding DNA: TGTGCCAGCAGCTTGGGGGCAGGCGAGCAGTACTTC. Translation gives CASSLGAGEQYF.

This chain joins TRBV28 and TRBJ2-1; D remains unclear. With 6 bases removed from V and 6 bases from J, the gap between germline ends came to 9 bases. The germline gives CDR1 MDHEN, CDR2 SYDVKM. The CDR3 has 12 residues. CDR3 region: CASRIAGNEQFF. CDR3 nucleotides: TGTGCCAGCAGAATAGCTGGCAATGAGCAGTTCTTC.

The chain recombines TRBV4-2 with TRBJ2-1; 10 bases map to TRBD2. The V gene's germline CDR1 is LGHNA and CDR2 YNFKEQ. Trimming took 3 bases from V and 5 from J; bases not matched to a gene: 19. The CDR3 length is 20 residues. The CDR3 DNA follows: TGTGCCAGCAGCCATCCGCAGGGGCTAGCGGGAGTTAATTGGGACAATGAGCAGTTCTTC. The encoded protein is CASSHPQGLAGVNWDNEQFF.

CDR3 region: CASSLSETEYVVQYF. In nucleotides, the CDR3 is TGTGCCAGCAGCTTGTCCGAGACCGAGTACGTAGTGCAGTACTTC. The chain has TRBV13 and TRBJ2-7; the D is unclear. The CDR3 extends over 15 amino acids. Germline V CDR1 and CDR2: PRHDT, FYEKMQ (reference sequence). Trimming left V 3 bases short and J 9 bases short, with 21 bases between.

The chain recombines TRBV13 with TRBJ2-7; TRBD1 matches 8 bases. V trimming: 5 bases; J trimming: 7 bases; junction bases outside the gene matches: 16. Germline V gene sequence: CDR1 PRHDT, CDR2 FYEKMQ (reference sequence). CDR3 size: 16 residues. The CDR3 DNA sequence: TGTGCCAGCAGCCCTCGGACAGGGATCCTTAGGGGGGAGCAGTACTTC. Translating it yields CASSPRTGILRGEQYF.

The chain links TRBV13 to TRBJ1-1, with TRBD1 matching 7 bases. Looked up from germline, CDR1 is PRHDT and CDR2 is FYEKMQ (reference sequence). The CDR3 sequence is 16 residues long. J gave up 5 bases and V 5 bases, and 14 bases lay outside the gene matches. CDR3 residues: CASSDRDSTRGTEAFF. CDR3 sequence (DNA): TGTGCCAGCAGCGACAGGGACAGTACGAGGGGGACTGAAGCTTTCTTT.

The chain couples TRBV19 to TRBJ1-2; D unclear. This CDR3 comprises 15 residues. Deletions cut 0 bases from V and 0 bases from J, with 8 bases between. The germline CDR1 and CDR2 sequences are LNHDA and SQIVND (reference sequence). CDR3 DNA: TGTGCCAGTAGTATAGATCTGGAGACTAACTATGGCTACACCTTC. Translation: CASSIDLETNYGYTF.

The gene calls are TRBV27 and TRBJ2-1, with TRBD1 matching over 8 bases. CDR1 is MNHEY and CDR2 is SMNVEV in the germline V gene (reference sequence). Trimming took 7 bases from V and 4 from J; bases not matched to a gene: 9. CDR3 length: 15 residues. As DNA, the CDR3 is TGTGCCAGCACGGCCGGGACAGGAGGTTACAATGAGCAGTTCTTC. It specifies CASTAGTGGYNEQFF.

The chain links TRBV9 to TRBJ2-7; D is perhaps TRBD2 (6 bases). The CDR3 consists of 14 residues. In germline, CDR1 is SGDLS, CDR2 YYNGEE. V lost 4 bases and J lost 4, with 15 bases in between. CDR3 sequence reads: CASSPGTEEYEQYF. CDR3 nucleotide sequence: TGTGCCAGCAGCCCCGGGACTGAGGAGTACGAGCAGTACTTC.

The chain couples TRBV28 to TRBJ1-2; 8 positions agree with TRBD1. Germline CDR1 and CDR2: MDHEN and SYDVKM. This CDR3 has 18 residues. V was clipped by 6 bases and J by 0 bases; unmatched bases: 15. CDR3 sequence reads: CASSPKVPTGATNYGYTF. CDR3 nucleotide sequence: TGTGCCAGCAGCCCAAAGGTGCCGACAGGGGCGACTAACTATGGCTACACCTTC.

This sequence joins TRBV19 and TRBJ1-1; D is undetermined. Trimming removed 6 bases at V and 6 bases at J, with 17 bases between. Germline lookup yields CDR1 LNHDA and CDR2 SQIVND (reference sequence). The CDR3 spans 14 residues. Here the CDR3 reads CASSIYQAYPEAFF. The CDR3, as DNA: TGTGCCAGTAGCATCTACCAAGCATACCCTGAAGCTTTCTTT.